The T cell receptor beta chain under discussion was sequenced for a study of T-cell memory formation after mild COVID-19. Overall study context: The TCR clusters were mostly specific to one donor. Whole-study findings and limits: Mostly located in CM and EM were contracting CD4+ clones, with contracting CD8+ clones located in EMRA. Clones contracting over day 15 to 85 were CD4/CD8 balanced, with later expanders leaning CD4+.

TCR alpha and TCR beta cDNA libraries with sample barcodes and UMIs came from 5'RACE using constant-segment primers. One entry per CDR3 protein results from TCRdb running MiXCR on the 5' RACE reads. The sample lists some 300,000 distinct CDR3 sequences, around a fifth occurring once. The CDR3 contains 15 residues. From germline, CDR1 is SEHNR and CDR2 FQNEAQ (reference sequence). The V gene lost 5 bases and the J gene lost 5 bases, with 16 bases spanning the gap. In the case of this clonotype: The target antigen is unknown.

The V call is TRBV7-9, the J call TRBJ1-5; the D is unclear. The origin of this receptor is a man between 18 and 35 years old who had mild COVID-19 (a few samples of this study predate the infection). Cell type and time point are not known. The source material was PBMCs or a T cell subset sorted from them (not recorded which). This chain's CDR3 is CASSLEGGPHQPQHF. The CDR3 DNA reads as TGTGCCAGCAGCCTAGAGGGTGGGCCCCATCAGCCCCAGCATTTT. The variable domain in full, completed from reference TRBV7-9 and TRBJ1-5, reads DTGVSQNPRHKITKRGQNVTFRCDPISEHNRLYWYRQTLGQGPEFLTYFQNEAQLEKSRLLSDRFSAERPKGSFSTLEIQRTEQGDSAMYLCASSLEGGPHQPQHFGDGTRLSIL.